This T cell receptor (beta chain) was retrieved from a study of neoadjuvant anti-PD-1 for oral cavity cancer. Clones were sequenced by immunoSEQ multiplex PCR, and TCRdb holds only the in-frame ones, with some missing. Of 30,000 to 35,000 clones listed, approximately 87% are singletons. The CDR3 runs to 13 residues. With 7 bases removed from V and 1 base from J, the gap between germline ends came to 8 bases. Germline CDR1 SGHRS, CDR2 YFSETQ. This clone was seen just once. The clonotype comes from a person between 35 and 79 years old with oral cavity squamous cell carcinoma. The V call is TRBV5-1, the J call TRBJ2-2, with D tentatively TRBD1 (5 bases). The sequenced sample was PBMCs, obtained before nivolumab (anti-PD-1) treatment. The chain's CDR3 is CASATGNTGELFF. CDR3 coding DNA: TGCGCCAGCGCCACAGGGAACACCGGGGAGCTGTTTTTT.